The 21 T cell receptor beta chains presented below share a single source sample, sequenced in a study of T cells in Graves' hyperthyroidism and ophthalmopathy. TCR beta CDR3 regions were amplified from RNA. First-round RT-PCR of the TCR CDR3 relied on the HTBI primer set. TCRdb redid the calling of the multiplex PCR reads with MiXCR, one entry per CDR3 protein. The sample has 550,000 to 600,000 distinct CDR3 sequences, 15% to 20% seen once. Sample: blood. These receptors originate from a young woman with Graves' hyperthyroidism.

The V call is TRBV7-8, the J call TRBJ1-5, with a possible D match to TRBD1 (6 bases). V was trimmed by 1 base and J by 6 bases, leaving 10 bases between them. The CDR3 consists of 14 residues. The V gene's germline CDR1 is SGHVS and CDR2 FQNEAQ. Here the CDR3 DNA reads TGTGCCAGCAGCTTAGGTCGGGGGGCTCAGCCCCAGCATTTT. This codes for CASSLGRGAQPQHF.

V is TRBV20-1 and J is TRBJ2-5, with TRBD2 identical over 14 bases. Germline CDR1 is DFQATT and CDR2 is SNEGSKA (reference sequence). Unmatched junction bases numbered 7, after V lost 6 bases and J lost 7 bases. This CDR3 spans 14 amino acids. This CDR3 is CSAWTSGGLGTQYF. The CDR3 coding sequence is TGCAGTGCCTGGACTAGCGGGGGGTTGGGGACCCAGTACTTC.

Comment on this clonotype: A read error is possible here, since a much larger clone lies one base away. The V gene is TRBV2, the J gene TRBJ2-7; D is ambiguous. Between the trimmed V and J ends, which lost 6 bases and 6 bases, there was a span of 12 bases. Germline V gene sequence: CDR1 SNHLY, CDR2 FYNNEI. This CDR3 region has 12 residues. The CDR3 DNA is TGTGCCAGCAGCCAAGTGGATCGCGAGCAGTACTTC. It encodes CASSQVDREQYF.

This clonotype was counted ten times or more. The chain links TRBV20-1 to TRBJ2-4; 10 bases align to TRBD1. Unmatched junction bases numbered 10, after V lost 5 bases and J lost 6 bases. Germline V gene lookup returns CDR1 DFQATT and CDR2 SNEGSKA (reference sequence). The CDR3 length is 15 residues. CDR3 residues: CSAPLAGTGVNIQYF. In DNA, the CDR3 is TGCAGTGCTCCCCTTGCCGGGACAGGGGTAAACATTCAGTACTTC.

The chain carries TRBV6-1 and TRBJ2-7, with 7 bases aligning to TRBD1. The J segment lost 2 bases and the V segment lost 5 bases, leaving 6 bases of the junction unmatched. Germline V gene data show CDR1 as MNHNS and CDR2 as SASEGT. CDR3 length: 14 amino acids. The CDR3 loop reads CASSTRTGPYEQYF. The CDR3 DNA reads as TGTGCCAGCAGTACCCGGACAGGACCCTACGAGCAGTACTTC.

This clonotype has a count of ten or more. This rearrangement joins TRBV5-1 to TRBJ2-3; 8 bases line up with TRBD2. V dropped 1 base and J dropped 5; count of bases not matched to a gene: 9. The CDR3 is 16 amino acids. Germline V lookup: CDR1 SGHRS, CDR2 YFSETQ. Here the CDR3 reads CASSLWWRGEVDTQYF. In nucleotides, the CDR3 is TGCGCCAGCAGCTTGTGGTGGCGGGGGGAAGTAGATACGCAGTATTTT.

As concerns this clonotype: A clone one base away is much larger, so this may be a read error. The rearrangement joins TRBV7-2 to TRBJ2-7; TRBD2 agrees at 7 bases. This CDR3 is built from 16 residues. CDR1 and CDR2 (germline): SGHTA, FQGNSA. The CDR3 DNA sequence: TGTGCCAGCAGTCCCTCCCGGGGGGATTCCTCCTACGAGCTGTACTTC. This codes for CASSPSRGDSSYELYF.

This clonotype was seen at least ten times. The rearrangement links TRBV29-1 to TRBJ2-1; TRBD2 matches 12 bases. Looked up from germline, CDR1 is SQVTM and CDR2 is ANQGSEA. CDR3 length equals 16 residues. J lost 7 bases, V lost 6 bases, and 13 bases had no gene match. Here the CDR3 DNA reads TGCAGCGTCCTAGGCATACTAGCGGGAGGTTGGAATGAGCAGTTCTTC. Translation gives CSVLGILAGGWNEQFF.

This clonotype was seen ten or more times. The J gene is TRBJ2-4, the V gene TRBV12-3 or TRBV12-4, with 10 positions matching TRBD1. The CDR3 extends over 13 amino acids. Trimming removed 4 bases from V and 7 bases from J; junction bases left unmatched: 1. CDR3 DNA sequence: TGTGCCAGCAGTTCGGACAGGGGGAACATTCAGTACTTC. The encoded protein is CASSSDRGNIQYF.

V usage is TRBV2 and J usage is TRBJ1-2; D is unclear. Looked up from germline, CDR1 is SNHLY and CDR2 is FYNNEI. Trimming removed 8 bases at V and 7 bases at J, with 8 bases between. The CDR3 extends over 10 amino acids. Written as DNA, the CDR3 is TGTGCCAGCCGGTACTCTGGCTACACCTTC. Translating gives CASRYSGYTF.

This clonotype was seen repeatedly, ten times or more. This sequence joins TRBV6-2 or TRBV6-3 and TRBJ1-1, with D unclear. Germline V gene lookup returns CDR1 MNHEY and CDR2 SVGEGT. The CDR3 contains 12 residues. Trimming took off 6 bases at V and 10 bases at J, with 15 bases between the two ends. The CDR3 DNA reads TGTGCCAGCAGCGACGTGGGTTGGGGAGCTTTCTTT. It specifies CASSDVGWGAFF.

The rearrangement uses TRBV29-1 and TRBJ2-6; D not resolved. CDR1 is SQVTM and CDR2 is ANQGSEA in the germline V gene. This CDR3 is 16 amino acids long. Trimming took off 1 base at V and 0 bases at J, with 10 bases between the two ends. CDR3 bases: TGCAGCGTTGAAGTGGACGTCAGCTCTGGGGCCAACGTCCTGACTTTC. This gives the protein CSVEVDVSSGANVLTF.

The chain is built from TRBV15 and TRBJ2-7; TRBD2 matches 8 bases. V shed 0 bases and J 5 bases; nucleotides not matched to a gene: 6. The CDR3 totals 15 residues. CDR1 and CDR2 (germline): LNHNV, YYDKDF (reference sequence). The CDR3 nucleotides read TGTGCCACCAGCAGAGATTCAGCGGGAGTAAACGAGCAGTACTTC. Amino acid sequence: CATSRDSAGVNEQYF.

This clonotype was counted many times. This chain connects TRBV20-1 to TRBJ2-7; D may correspond to TRBD1 or TRBD2 (7 bases each). This CDR3 is built from 14 residues. V was clipped by 2 bases and J by 3 bases, with 14 bases between them. Germline V gene data show CDR1 as DFQATT and CDR2 as SNEGSKA (reference sequence). CDR3 sequence reads: CSARQGGGYYEQYF. The CDR3, as DNA: TGCAGTGCTAGACAGGGGGGGGGGTACTACGAGCAGTACTTC.

This clonotype was detected ten times or more. The chain recombines TRBV20-1 with TRBJ2-3, with D perhaps matching TRBD1 or TRBD2 (5 bases each). Trimming removed 4 bases from V and 2 bases from J, with 16 bases in between. The CDR3 extends over 15 amino acids. Germline V gene lookup returns CDR1 DFQATT and CDR2 SNEGSKA (reference sequence). CDR3 loop: CSANRDDLPTDTQYF. As DNA, the CDR3 is TGCAGTGCTAATCGGGACGATCTTCCCACAGATACGCAGTATTTT.

V usage is TRBV10-1 and J usage is TRBJ2-1; TRBD1 aligns across 9 bases. Trimming took 3 bases from V and 12 from J; bases not matched to a gene: 12. This CDR3 has 15 residues. Germline CDR1 reads WNHNN; CDR2 reads SYGVQD (reference sequence). Here the CDR3 DNA reads TGCGCCAGCAGTGAAGGGGGGACAGGGCCCACTGTGCAGTTCTTC. As protein: CASSEGGTGPTVQFF.

This chain uses TRBV12-5 with TRBJ2-1; D is possibly TRBD2 (5 bases). V lost 0 bases to trimming and J lost 2 bases, with 8 bases between them. Germline V gene sequence: CDR1 LGHNT, CDR2 FRNRAP. The CDR3 totals 15 residues. CDR3 residues: CASGLVGSPYNEQFF. The CDR3 DNA reads TGTGCTAGTGGTTTGGTAGGGAGTCCCTACAATGAGCAGTTCTTC.

The chain employs TRBV2 and TRBJ2-3; TRBD2 matches at 12 bases. The V gene's germline CDR1 is SNHLY and CDR2 FYNNEI. The CDR3 has 14 residues. The junction had 4 bases not matched to a gene; V was cut back by 8 bases and J by 4 bases. This CDR3 reads CASDLAGGADTQYF. The CDR3 bases are TGTGCCAGCGACCTAGCGGGAGGGGCAGATACGCAGTATTTT.

This clonotype was counted ten times or more. The chain joins TRBV15 to TRBJ2-1; D is unresolved. Germline values: CDR1 LNHNV, CDR2 YYDKDF (reference sequence). This CDR3 has 12 residues. V lost 4 bases and J lost 3, with 4 bases in between. CDR3 sequence reads: CATSNRYNEQFF. The CDR3 DNA follows: TGTGCCACCAGCAACCGCTACAATGAGCAGTTCTTC.

The V and J genes are TRBV28 and TRBJ2-7, with 9 bases identical to TRBD2. Trimming took 6 bases from V and 2 from J; bases not matched to a gene: 8. Germline V gene lookup returns CDR1 MDHEN and CDR2 SYDVKM. The CDR3 sequence is 15 residues long. The CDR3: CASRRLAALPYEQYF. DNA for the CDR3: TGTGCCAGCAGGAGACTAGCGGCTCTTCCCTACGAGCAGTACTTC.

The CDR3 DNA reads as TGTGCCAGCAGCGAATGGGGGGACTATGGCTACACCTTC. It translates to CASSEWGDYGYTF. The V and J genes are TRBV6-1 and TRBJ1-2; perhaps TRBD1 as D (5 bases). The V gene lost 6 bases and the J gene lost 3 bases, with 11 bases spanning the gap. Germline V gives CDR1 MNHNS, CDR2 SASEGT. The CDR3 consists of 13 residues.